A selection of T cell receptor beta chains follows, all from one sample in a study of cytomegalovirus exposure and HLA in healthy donors. Profiled with immunoSEQ multiplex PCR; TCRdb holds only in-frame clones, not every one. Its table lists about 78,000 clones. Source material: PBMCs. Receptors originate from a female donor in good health and CMV-seropositive. CDR3s include the opening cysteine and the closing phenylalanine or tryptophan. A D gene is named only where the DNA matches it firmly.

>TRBJ2-1|TRBV14|TRBD2
CASSQDPRRLAGTSYNEQFF
TGTGCCAGCAGCCAAGATCCCCGAAGACTAGCGGGGACCTCCTACAATGAGCAGTTCTTC
>TRBJ2-2|TRBV5-4|TRBD2
CASSLLVAGGQGQLFF
TGTGCCAGCAGCTTGTTGGTAGCGGGAGGGCAGGGTCAGCTGTTTTTT
>TRBJ2-1|TRBV7-9|NA
CAIDSTSGTHNEQFF
TGTGCCATCGATTCAACAAGCGGGACACACAATGAGCAGTTCTTC
>TRBJ1-2|TRBV28|NA
CASSWEDGLYGYTF
TGTGCCAGCAGTTGGGAGGACGGGCTCTATGGCTACACCTTC
>TRBJ2-2|TRBV1|NA
CTSTLGQSHTGELFF
TGCACCAGCACCCTGGGACAAAGCCACACCGGGGAGCTGTTTTTT
>TRBJ1-2|TRBV7-2|NA
CASSLYDSYYGYTF
TGTGCCAGCAGCTTATATGACAGCTACTATGGCTACACCTTC
>TRBJ1-2|TRBV5-1|TRBD1
CASSLTGGNYGYTF
TGCGCCAGCAGCCTGACAGGGGGGAACTATGGCTACACCTTC
>TRBJ2-7|TRBV7-2|TRBD2
CASSITGTSGGVYEQYF
TGTGCCAGCAGCATAACCGGGACTAGCGGGGGGGTCTACGAGCAGTACTTC
>TRBJ1-6|TRBV7-9|NA
CASKKGNSPLHF
TGTGCCAGCAAGAAGGGGAATTCACCCCTCCACTTT
>TRBJ2-7|TRBV29-1|NA
CSVANAEQYF
TGCAGCGTCGCGAACGCCGAGCAGTACTTC